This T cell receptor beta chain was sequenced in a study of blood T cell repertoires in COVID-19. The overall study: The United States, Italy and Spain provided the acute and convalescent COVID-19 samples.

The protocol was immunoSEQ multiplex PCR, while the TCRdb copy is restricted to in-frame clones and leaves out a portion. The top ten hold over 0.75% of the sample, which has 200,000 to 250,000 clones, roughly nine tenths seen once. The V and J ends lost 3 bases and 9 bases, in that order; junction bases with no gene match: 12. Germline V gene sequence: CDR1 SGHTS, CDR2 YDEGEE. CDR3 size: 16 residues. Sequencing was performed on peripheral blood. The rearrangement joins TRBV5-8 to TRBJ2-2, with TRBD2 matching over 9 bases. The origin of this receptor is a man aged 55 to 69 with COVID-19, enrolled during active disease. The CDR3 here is CASSSLAGALVWELFF. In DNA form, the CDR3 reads TGTGCCAGCAGCTCATTAGCGGGAGCTCTAGTTTGGGAGCTGTTTTTT.